This T cell receptor beta chain emerged from a study of naive and memory T cell subsets. General study points: Expression changes during T cell differentiation may affect RNA-based TCR counts.

Germline loops: CDR1 KGHSH, CDR2 LQKENI. V shed 2 bases and J shed 1 base, with 12 bases lying between them. This CDR3 has 15 amino acids. This clonotype has a count of ten or more. Its target is not known. Two oligonucleotides, mixed equimolar, formed the beta constant-region primer covering TRBC1 and TRBC2. From the UMI-ligation and nested PCR reads, TCRdb called clonotypes with MiXCR, one entry per CDR3 protein. The table includes thousands of distinct CDR3 sequences, 7.2% detected once. The rearrangement uses TRBV18 and TRBJ2-7; D perhaps matches TRBD1 (6 bases). The clonotype comes from a human donor in good health. Specimen: CD4+ TEMRA cells from blood. Subset in this sample: effector memory re-expressing CD45RA, CD45RA+ CD27-. The CDR3 DNA sequence: TGTGCCAGCTCACCAGGGCAGGGGCGTTCCTACGAGCAGTACTTC. Amino acids: CASSPGQGRSYEQYF. Full variable domain (missing parts from reference TRBV18 and TRBJ2-7): NAGVMQNPRHLVRRRGQEARLRCSPMKGHSHVYWYRQLPEEGLKFMVYLQKENIIDESGMPKERFSAEFPKEGPSILRIQQVVRGDSAAYFCASSPGQGRSYEQYFGPGTRLTVT.